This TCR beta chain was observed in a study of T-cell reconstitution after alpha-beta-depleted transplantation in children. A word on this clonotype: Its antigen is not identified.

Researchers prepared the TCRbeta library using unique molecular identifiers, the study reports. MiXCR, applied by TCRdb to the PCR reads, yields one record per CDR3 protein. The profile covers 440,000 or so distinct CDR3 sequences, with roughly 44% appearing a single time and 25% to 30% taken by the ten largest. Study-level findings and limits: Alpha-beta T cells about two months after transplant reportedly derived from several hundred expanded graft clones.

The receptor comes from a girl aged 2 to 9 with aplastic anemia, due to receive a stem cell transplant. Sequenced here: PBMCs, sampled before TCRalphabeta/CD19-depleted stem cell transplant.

The CDR3: CSVGTGTGTAYEQYF. The CDR3 DNA reads TGCAGCGTTGGAACCGGGACAGGAACCGCCTACGAGCAGTACTTC. This chain connects TRBV29-1 to TRBJ2-7; TRBD1 aligns across 8 bases. The CDR3 is made up of 15 amino acids. CDR1 is SQVTM, CDR2 ANQGSEA, per germline. Trimming at V came to 4 bases and at J to 2 bases, leaving 10 bases not matched to a gene.